The clone carrying this TCR beta chain showed up just a few times. The antigen is unknown. The entry originates in a study of spatial heterogeneity in lung cancer. Study information: Alpha-chain sequences were consistently detected in smaller numbers than beta-chain sequences. Findings and limits, study-wide: Expanded tumor TCRs that were ubiquitous appeared in blood more at resection than follow-up.

The CDR3 length is 16 residues. V lost 7 bases and J lost 1, with 14 bases in between. Germline CDR1 reads SGHAT; CDR2 reads FQNNGV. The time point here: sample taken at primary tumor resection. Extraction of whole RNA from tumor, nontumor lung or frozen PBMC preceded unsorted sequencing. More than 70 TRACERx patients with early, untreated non-small cell lung cancer donated samples. Unique molecular identifiers, one per molecule, were present on every TCR cDNA molecule. TCRdb re-derived calls from the 5' RACE reads in MiXCR, one entry per CDR3 protein. The sample gives tens of thousands of distinct CDR3 sequences, roughly 8% of which show up once; 28% is in the top ten.

The source is a male donor with early-stage non-small cell lung cancer. The material was PBMCs, obtained at surgery. The genes are TRBV11-2 and TRBJ1-6; possibly TRBD1 for D (6 bases). The CDR3 DNA reads as TGTGCCAGCACCCCAACCGGACAGTCCTATAATTCACCCCTCCACTTT. Translation gives CASTPTGQSYNSPLHF.